The rows below give T cell receptor beta chains drawn from one sample of a study of T-cell memory formation after mild COVID-19. MiXCR, applied by TCRdb to the 5' RACE reads, yields one record per CDR3 protein. The sample includes more than 110,000 distinct CDR3 sequences, 14% to 15% of them seen just once. The sample comprised PBMCs or a T cell subset sorted from them (not recorded which). These TCRs come from an adult woman who had mild COVID-19 (a few samples of this study predate the infection). Cell type and time point are not known. Each CDR3 is given with its conserved first and last residue. D genes are given only for firm matches. Rows may omit the clone size; those that give it use once, few, many or a size class.

j_gene,v_gene,abundance,d_gene,CDR3nt,CDR3aa
TRBJ1-1,TRBV5-1,-,-,TGCGCCAGCAGCTTGGATTGGGCTGATCGCCGGACTGAAGCTTTCTTT,CASSLDWADRRTEAFF
TRBJ2-1,TRBV7-6,many,-,TGTGCCAGCAGCTTAGGCGCCGGGGGCTATGAGCAGTTCTTC,CASSLGAGGYEQFF
TRBJ2-7,TRBV19,-,-,TGTGCCAGTAGTGCCCGGGACGGCTACGAGCAGTACTTC,CASSARDGYEQYF
TRBJ2-1,TRBV19,few,-,TGTGCCAGTAGTATAGTCAGCTTAGGTGAGCAGTTCTTC,CASSIVSLGEQFF
TRBJ1-2,TRBV9,-,TRBD1,TGTGCCAGCAGCGGAAAGGGACAGACTAACTATGGCTACACCTTC,CASSGKGQTNYGYTF
TRBJ2-1,TRBV11-3,-,TRBD2,TGTGCCAGCACCTCGGGGGGTTTACATGAGCAGTTCTTC,CASTSGGLHEQFF
TRBJ2-7,TRBV7-9,few,TRBD1,TGTGCCAGCAGACCCCGGGGGACAGGAGGCTACGAGCAGTACTTC,CASRPRGTGGYEQYF
TRBJ1-3,TRBV12-3/TRBV12-4,-,TRBD1,TGTGCCAGCAGTCCTGGACAGGCCTTTGGAAACACCATATATTTT,CASSPGQAFGNTIYF
TRBJ1-1,TRBV2,few,-,TGTGCCAGCAGTCTCGGGACGGTGATGAACACTGAAGCTTTCTTT,CASSLGTVMNTEAFF
TRBJ2-3,TRBV4-2,many,TRBD2,TGTGCCAGCAGCCTGACTAGCGGGGGCACAGATACGCAGTATTTT,CASSLTSGGTDTQYF
TRBJ1-5,TRBV19,many,-,TGTGCCAGTAGTATTAGGGGGACCTTTTATAGCAATCAGCCCCAGCATTTT,CASSIRGTFYSNQPQHF
TRBJ1-5,TRBV13,-,-,TGTGCCAGCAGCTCAGGGCCGGGGCCGGGTCAGCCCCAGCATTTT,CASSSGPGPGQPQHF
TRBJ1-2,TRBV16,-,TRBD1,TGTGCCAGCATCCCGGAGACAGGGGGCTACTATGGCTACACCTTC,CASIPETGGYYGYTF
TRBJ1-1,TRBV20-1,many,-,TGCAGTGCTAGAGATCCGGGGACTGAAGCTTTCTTT,CSARDPGTEAFF
TRBJ2-7,TRBV19,-,-,TGTGCCAGTAGTATTACAGGAAGATCCGAGCAGTACTTC,CASSITGRSEQYF
TRBJ2-1,TRBV4-3,few,TRBD2,TGCGCCAGCAGCCAGGAGAGCGGGAGGGCCGGGAATGAGCAGTTCTTC,CASSQESGRAGNEQFF
TRBJ2-2,TRBV27,few,-,TGTGCCAGCAGTTTATCAGGGCCCGGGGAGCTGTTTTTT,CASSLSGPGELFF
TRBJ1-5,TRBV27,few,-,TGTGCCAGCAGTTTGGGGGCCCTTAGCAATCAGCCCCAGCATTTT,CASSLGALSNQPQHF